This paragraph covers one T cell receptor (beta chain) sequence. This clone has a handful of counts. It lacks a known antigen. Base qualities are not recorded, but no much larger clone differs from it by a single base. TCRbeta CDR3 regions were amplified from genomic DNA using the immunoSEQ Assay, a bias-controlled multiplex PCR. In the source study's methods: Within the assay, amplification of reference gene primers was used to estimate how many nucleated cells each sample contained. Sequence reads were collapsed and filtered to measure the absolute abundance of every unique TCRbeta CDR3 rearrangement. For each sample, productive Simpson clonality was calculated by taking the square root of Simpson's diversity index across productive rearrangements. Held by TCRdb, this immuneACCESS table contains in-frame sequences only and omits some clones. Under half of the omission traces to an unresolved V gene where checked; the cause of the rest is unknown. V and J calls and clone size are those listed in that table; D and trimming were worked out from the DNA. The sample table holds about 430,000 clones, of which roughly 88% were seen once. Of the sample, 1.4% to 1.5% falls within the top ten clones.

Participants in the prospective study were enrolled through a virtual design, were aged roughly 18 to 100 years, and lived in 24 United States geographic areas. Cohort assignment in the prospective study relied on participant-reported clinical history from a screening survey and a study questionnaire. A participant counted as exposed if, within 2 weeks of entering the study, that participant had been in contact with someone who had a PCR-confirmed or clinician-diagnosed COVID-19 case. In the prospective study, whole blood, serum and a nasopharyngeal or oropharyngeal swab were collected from each participant by mobile phlebotomists. Over a roughly two-month period, participants in the prospective study had the option of providing additional blood draws and questionnaires. Blood samples from the prospective study were shipped frozen or at room temperature prior to DNA extraction. The sample belongs to a study of blood T cell repertoires in COVID-19 (dated by TCRdb to 2019 to 2021). As for the study more broadly: Collaborator samples came from the United States, Italy and Spain and covered acute and convalescent phases of COVID-19. The repertoires were made available in a free public database intended to serve as a resource for research on the immune response to SARS-CoV-2. The samples were drawn from the first 160 participants of the ongoing ImmuneRACE study and from roughly 1,300 subjects provided by 6 global collaborators. The prospective study material was composed of cDNA or gDNA derived from T cells, B-cell-depleted T cells, or PBMCs. Nearly every sample came with metadata listing a de-identified subject ID, COVID-19 status, age in years and sex. HLA class I and class II types, where available, came from metadata supplied by the sample provider rather than from assay-based typing. The dataset comprised deeply sampled blood TCRbeta repertoires from subjects exposed to, actively infected with, or recovered from COVID-19. The study at large found these results: The amount of clinical and demographic metadata varied by source and participant and was provided uncurated.

Material for sequencing was PBMCs or T cells enriched from blood (not recorded which). The sequence was obtained from a woman under 30 who had been exposed to COVID-19.

CDR3 reads: CASSRYRATEKLFF. The nucleotide sequence reads as follows: TGTGCCAGCAGCCGATACAGGGCGACTGAAAAACTGTTTTTT. Rearrangement joined TRBV6-2 or TRBV6-3 to TRBJ1-4; a weak D assignment points to TRBD1 (6 bases agree). CDR1 MNHEY and CDR2 SVGEGT were looked up in the germline V gene. Including cysteine and phenylalanine, the CDR3 has 14 amino acids. Only CDR3 DNA is held: 42 bases, read in frame from base 1. V and J lose 6 bases and 7 bases, and a span of 15 bases separates them.